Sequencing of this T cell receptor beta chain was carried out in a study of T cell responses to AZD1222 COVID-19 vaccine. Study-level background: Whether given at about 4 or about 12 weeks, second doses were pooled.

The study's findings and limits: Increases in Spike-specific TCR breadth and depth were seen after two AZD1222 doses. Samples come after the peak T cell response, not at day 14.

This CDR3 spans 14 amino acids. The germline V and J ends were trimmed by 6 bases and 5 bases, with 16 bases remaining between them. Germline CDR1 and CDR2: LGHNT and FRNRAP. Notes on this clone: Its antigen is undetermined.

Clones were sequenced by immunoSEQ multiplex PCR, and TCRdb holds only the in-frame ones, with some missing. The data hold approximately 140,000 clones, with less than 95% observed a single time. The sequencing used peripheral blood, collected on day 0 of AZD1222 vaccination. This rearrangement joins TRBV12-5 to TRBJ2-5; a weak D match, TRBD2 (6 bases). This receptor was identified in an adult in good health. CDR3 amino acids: CASGSRKSGETQYF. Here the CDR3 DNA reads TGTGCTAGTGGAAGCCGAAAGAGCGGGGAGACCCAGTACTTC. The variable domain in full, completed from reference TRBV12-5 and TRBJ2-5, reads DARVTQTPRHKVTEMGQEVTMRCQPILGHNTVFWYRQTMMQGLELLAYFRNRAPLDDSGMPKDRFSAEMPDATLATLKIQPSEPRDSAVYFCASGSRKSGETQYFGPGTRLLVL.